This T cell receptor (beta chain) emerged from a study of post-analysis software for immune sequencing data. Whole-study findings and limits: There was significantly lower normalized Chao1 diversity in multiple sclerosis patients than in controls. In patients, TRBV5-6, TRBV5-1 and TRBV20-1 belonged to roughly five TRBV segments found more frequently than in controls.

In its sample, this clonotype was seen a few times. Antigen: not known. Each TCR beta cDNA library carried unique molecular identifiers. TCRdb recomputed calls from the PCR reads with MiXCR, one row per CDR3 protein. This table holds more than 350,000 distinct CDR3 sequences, 39% found once. The CDR3 consists of 16 residues. From germline, CDR1 is SGHTA and CDR2 FQGNSA. With 1 base removed from V and 1 base from J, the gap between germline ends came to 12 bases. The chain links TRBV7-2 to TRBJ2-3; weak D call: TRBD2 (7 bases). The material sequenced was blood. This receptor was obtained from a girl aged 2 to 9 with multiple sclerosis. The CDR3 bases are TGTGCCAGCAGCTTAGGAAGGGGGGGTGGCACAGATACGCAGTATTTT. Amino acids: CASSLGRGGGTDTQYF.